This T cell receptor beta chain was found in a study of early T cells in non-severe SARS-CoV-2 infection. Attachment of unique molecular identifiers was made to individual cDNA molecules. A single record per CDR3 protein comes from TCRdb applying MiXCR to the 5' RACE reads. The sample gives about 67,000 distinct CDR3 sequences, approximately 11% of which show up once; around 15% is in the top ten. There are many counts of this clonotype. This CDR3 is 15 amino acids long. The V and J ends lost 2 bases and 12 bases, in that order; junction bases with no gene match: 13. CDR1 is LGHDT and CDR2 is YNNKEL in the germline V gene (reference sequence).

The clonotype originates from an adult who was a healthcare worker with PCR-confirmed SARS-CoV-2 infection or an uninfected control (not recorded which). The V gene is TRBV3-1, the J gene TRBJ2-1, with 7 bases lining up with TRBD2. Sequencing used whole blood, obtained at baseline. CDR3 sequence (DNA): TGTGCCAGCAGCCAAAGGAGTCTAGGGGCGGGGGTGCAGTTCTTC. As protein: CASSQRSLGAGVQFF.